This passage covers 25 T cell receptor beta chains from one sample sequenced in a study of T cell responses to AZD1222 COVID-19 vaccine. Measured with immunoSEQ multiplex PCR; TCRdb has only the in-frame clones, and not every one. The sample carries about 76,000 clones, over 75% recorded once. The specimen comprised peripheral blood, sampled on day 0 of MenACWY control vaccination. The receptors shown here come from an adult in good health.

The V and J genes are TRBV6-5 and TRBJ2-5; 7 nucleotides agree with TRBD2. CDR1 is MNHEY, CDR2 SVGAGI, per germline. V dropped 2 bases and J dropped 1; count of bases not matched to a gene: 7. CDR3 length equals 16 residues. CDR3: CASSYDASGPQETQYF. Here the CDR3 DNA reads TGTGCCAGCAGTTACGATGCTAGCGGACCCCAAGAGACCCAGTACTTC.

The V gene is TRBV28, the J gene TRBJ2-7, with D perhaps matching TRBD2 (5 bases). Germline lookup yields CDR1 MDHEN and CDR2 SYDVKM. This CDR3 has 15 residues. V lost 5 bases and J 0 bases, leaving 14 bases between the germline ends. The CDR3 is CASSEGEFSSYEQYF. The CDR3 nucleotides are TGTGCCAGCAGTGAGGGCGAGTTTAGCTCCTACGAGCAGTACTTC.

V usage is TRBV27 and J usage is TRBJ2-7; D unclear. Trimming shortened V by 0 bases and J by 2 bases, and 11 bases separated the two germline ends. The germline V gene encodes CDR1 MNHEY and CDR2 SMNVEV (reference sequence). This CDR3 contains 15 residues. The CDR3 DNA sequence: TGTGCCAGCAGTTTATCGAAGGTGGACCCCTACGAGCAGTACTTC. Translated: CASSLSKVDPYEQYF.

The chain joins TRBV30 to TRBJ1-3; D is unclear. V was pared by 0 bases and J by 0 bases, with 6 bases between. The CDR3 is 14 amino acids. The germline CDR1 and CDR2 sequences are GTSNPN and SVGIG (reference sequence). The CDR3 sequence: CAWSVRHSGNTIYF. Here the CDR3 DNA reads TGTGCCTGGAGTGTACGCCACTCTGGAAACACCATATATTTT.

The CDR3 protein is CASSVDAGHTEAFF. CDR3 bases: TGTGCCAGCAGCGTAGATGCAGGGCACACTGAAGCTTTCTTT. The chain is built from TRBV9 and TRBJ1-1, with a weak D call TRBD1 (5 bases). Trimming took 0 bases from V and 3 from J, leaving 9 bases between them. Germline CDR1 SGDLS, CDR2 YYNGEE. The CDR3 runs to 14 residues.

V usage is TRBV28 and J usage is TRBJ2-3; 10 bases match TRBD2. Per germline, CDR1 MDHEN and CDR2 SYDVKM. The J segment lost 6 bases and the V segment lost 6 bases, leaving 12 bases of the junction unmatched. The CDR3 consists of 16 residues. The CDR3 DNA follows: TGTGCCAGCAGCCCTACCAGCGGGAGGGCCGGGGATACGCAGTATTTT. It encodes CASSPTSGRAGDTQYF.

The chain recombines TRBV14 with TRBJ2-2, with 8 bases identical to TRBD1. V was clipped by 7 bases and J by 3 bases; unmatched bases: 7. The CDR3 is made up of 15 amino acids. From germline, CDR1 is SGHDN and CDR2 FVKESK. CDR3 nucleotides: TGTGCCAGCACCTTGGACAGGGCAGACACCGGGGAGCTGTTTTTT. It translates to CASTLDRADTGELFF.

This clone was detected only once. The CDR3 loop reads CAIDGGHYEQYF. The CDR3 nucleotides are TGTGCCATCGACGGCGGCCACTACGAGCAGTACTTC. The chain combines TRBV2 with TRBJ2-7; no definite D call. V shed 10 bases and J shed 3 bases, with 13 bases lying between them. CDR1 is SNHLY and CDR2 is FYNNEI in the germline V gene. The CDR3 length is 12 residues.

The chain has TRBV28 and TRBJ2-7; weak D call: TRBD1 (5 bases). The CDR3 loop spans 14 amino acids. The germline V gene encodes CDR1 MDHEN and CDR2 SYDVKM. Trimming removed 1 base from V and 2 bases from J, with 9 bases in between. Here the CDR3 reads CASSLSGAAYEQYF. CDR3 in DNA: TGTGCCAGCAGTTTATCTGGGGCTGCCTACGAGCAGTACTTC.

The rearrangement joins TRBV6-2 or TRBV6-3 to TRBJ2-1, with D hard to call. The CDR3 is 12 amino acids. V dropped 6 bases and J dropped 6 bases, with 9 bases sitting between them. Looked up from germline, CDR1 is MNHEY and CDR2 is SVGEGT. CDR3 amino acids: CASRPIGNEQFF. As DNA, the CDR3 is TGTGCCAGCAGGCCTATCGGCAATGAGCAGTTCTTC.

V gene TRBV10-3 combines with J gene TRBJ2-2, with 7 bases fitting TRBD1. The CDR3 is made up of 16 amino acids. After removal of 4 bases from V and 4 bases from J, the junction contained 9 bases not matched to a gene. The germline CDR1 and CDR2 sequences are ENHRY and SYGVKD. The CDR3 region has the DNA TGTGCCATCAGTGCCGTCGCAGGGGGAGTCACCGGGGAGCTGTTTTTT. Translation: CAISAVAGGVTGELFF.

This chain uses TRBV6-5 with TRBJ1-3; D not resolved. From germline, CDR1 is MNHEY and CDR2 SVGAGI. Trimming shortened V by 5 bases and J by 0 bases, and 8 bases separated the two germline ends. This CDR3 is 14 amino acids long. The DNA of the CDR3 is TGTGCCAGCAGTCTCCCGCACTCTGGAAACACCATATATTTT. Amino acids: CASSLPHSGNTIYF.

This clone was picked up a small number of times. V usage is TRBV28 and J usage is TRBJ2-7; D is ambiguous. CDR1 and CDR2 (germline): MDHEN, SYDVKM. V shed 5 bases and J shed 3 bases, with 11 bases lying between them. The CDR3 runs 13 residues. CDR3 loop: CASSPDQRYEQYF. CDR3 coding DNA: TGTGCCAGCAGTCCGGATCAGCGCTACGAGCAGTACTTC.

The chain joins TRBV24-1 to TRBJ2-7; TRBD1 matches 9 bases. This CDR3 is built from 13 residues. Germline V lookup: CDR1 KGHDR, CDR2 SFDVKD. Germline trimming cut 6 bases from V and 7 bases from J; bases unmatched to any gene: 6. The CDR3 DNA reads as TGTGCCACCAGTAAGACCGGGACAGGGGAGCAGTACTTC. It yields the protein CATSKTGTGEQYF.

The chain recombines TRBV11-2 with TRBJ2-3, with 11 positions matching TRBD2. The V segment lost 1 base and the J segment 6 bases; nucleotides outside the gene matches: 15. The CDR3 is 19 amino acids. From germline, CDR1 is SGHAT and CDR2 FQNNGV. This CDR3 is CASSLVSVRLAGKNDTQYF. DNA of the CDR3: TGTGCCAGCAGCTTAGTAAGCGTGAGACTAGCGGGAAAGAATGATACGCAGTATTTT. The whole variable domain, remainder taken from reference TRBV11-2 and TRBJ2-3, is EAGVAQSPRYKIIEKRQSVAFWCNPISGHATLYWYQQILGQGPKLLIQFQNNGVVDDSQLPKDRFSAERLKGVDSTLKIQPAKLEDSAVYLCASSLVSVRLAGKNDTQYFGPGTRLTVL.

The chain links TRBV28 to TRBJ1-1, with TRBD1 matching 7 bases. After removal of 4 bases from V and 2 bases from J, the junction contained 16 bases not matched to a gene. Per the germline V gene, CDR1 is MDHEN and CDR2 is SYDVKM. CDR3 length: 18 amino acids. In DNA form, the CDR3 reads TGTGCCAGCAGTTCCCAACTTGGGCCGGGACAGATAAACACTGAAGCTTTCTTT. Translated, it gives CASSSQLGPGQINTEAFF.

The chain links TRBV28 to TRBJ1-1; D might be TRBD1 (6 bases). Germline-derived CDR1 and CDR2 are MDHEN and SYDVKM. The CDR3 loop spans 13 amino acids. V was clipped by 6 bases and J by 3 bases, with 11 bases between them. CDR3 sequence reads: CASRGGWDTEAFF. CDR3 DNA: TGTGCCAGCAGGGGGGGCTGGGACACTGAAGCTTTCTTT.

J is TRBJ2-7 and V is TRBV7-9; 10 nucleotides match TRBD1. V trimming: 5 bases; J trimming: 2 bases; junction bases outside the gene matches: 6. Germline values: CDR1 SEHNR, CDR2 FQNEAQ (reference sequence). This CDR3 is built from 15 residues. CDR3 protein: CASSVRTGGTYEQYF. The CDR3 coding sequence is TGTGCCAGCAGCGTTCGGACAGGGGGGACCTACGAGCAGTACTTC.

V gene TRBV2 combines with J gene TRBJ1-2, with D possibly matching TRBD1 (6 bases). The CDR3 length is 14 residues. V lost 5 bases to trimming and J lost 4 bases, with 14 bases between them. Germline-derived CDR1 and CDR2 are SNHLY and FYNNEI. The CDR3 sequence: CASSSLGQTYGYTF. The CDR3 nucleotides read TGTGCCAGCAGTTCCCTTGGACAGACCTATGGCTACACCTTC. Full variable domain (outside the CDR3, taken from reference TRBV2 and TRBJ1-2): EPEVTQTPSHQVTQMGQEVILRCVPISNHLYFYWYRQILGQKVEFLVSFYNNEISEKSEIFDDQFSVERPDGSNFTLKIRSTKLEDSAMYFCASSSLGQTYGYTFGSGTRLTVV.

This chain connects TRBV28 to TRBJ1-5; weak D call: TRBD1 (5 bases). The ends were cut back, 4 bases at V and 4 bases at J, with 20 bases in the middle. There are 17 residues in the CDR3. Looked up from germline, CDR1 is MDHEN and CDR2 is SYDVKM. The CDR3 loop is CASSSIRGPGGNQPQHF. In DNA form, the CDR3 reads TGTGCCAGCAGTTCCATTCGCGGGCCGGGGGGGAATCAGCCCCAGCATTTT.

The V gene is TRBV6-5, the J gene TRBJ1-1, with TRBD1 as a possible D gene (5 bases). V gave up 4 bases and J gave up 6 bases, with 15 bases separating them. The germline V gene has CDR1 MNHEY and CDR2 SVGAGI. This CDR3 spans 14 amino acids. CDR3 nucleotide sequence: TGTGCCAGCAGTTGGTTCTCAGGGTCCGCTGAAGCTTTCTTT. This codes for CASSWFSGSAEAFF.

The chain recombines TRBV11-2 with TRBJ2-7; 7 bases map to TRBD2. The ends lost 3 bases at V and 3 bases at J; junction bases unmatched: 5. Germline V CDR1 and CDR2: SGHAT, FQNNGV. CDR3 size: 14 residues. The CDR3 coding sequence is TGTGCCAGCAGCTTTGGGGGGGGTATCTACGAGCAGTACTTC. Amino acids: CASSFGGGIYEQYF.

The CDR3 nucleotides are TGTGCCAGTAGTATAGGTCCGGGACAGGCTTATGGCTACACCTTC. It specifies CASSIGPGQAYGYTF. The chain links TRBV19 to TRBJ1-2; 8 bases line up with TRBD1. Germline CDR1 and CDR2: LNHDA and SQIVND (reference sequence). J was trimmed by 5 bases and V by 1 base; bases with no gene match: 6. This CDR3 spans 15 amino acids.

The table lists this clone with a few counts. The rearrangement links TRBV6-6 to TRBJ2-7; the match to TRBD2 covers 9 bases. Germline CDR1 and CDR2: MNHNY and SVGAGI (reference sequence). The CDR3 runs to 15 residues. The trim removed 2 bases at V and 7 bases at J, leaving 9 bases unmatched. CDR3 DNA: TGTGCCAGCAGTTACGGCGGGAGGGCCTCGGGGGAGCAGTACTTC. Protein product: CASSYGGRASGEQYF.

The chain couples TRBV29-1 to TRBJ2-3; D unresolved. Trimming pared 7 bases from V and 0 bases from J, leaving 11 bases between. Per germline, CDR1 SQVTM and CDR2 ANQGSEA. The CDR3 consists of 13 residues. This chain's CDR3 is CSATPQSTDTQYF. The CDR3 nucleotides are TGCAGCGCCACACCACAGAGCACAGATACGCAGTATTTT.